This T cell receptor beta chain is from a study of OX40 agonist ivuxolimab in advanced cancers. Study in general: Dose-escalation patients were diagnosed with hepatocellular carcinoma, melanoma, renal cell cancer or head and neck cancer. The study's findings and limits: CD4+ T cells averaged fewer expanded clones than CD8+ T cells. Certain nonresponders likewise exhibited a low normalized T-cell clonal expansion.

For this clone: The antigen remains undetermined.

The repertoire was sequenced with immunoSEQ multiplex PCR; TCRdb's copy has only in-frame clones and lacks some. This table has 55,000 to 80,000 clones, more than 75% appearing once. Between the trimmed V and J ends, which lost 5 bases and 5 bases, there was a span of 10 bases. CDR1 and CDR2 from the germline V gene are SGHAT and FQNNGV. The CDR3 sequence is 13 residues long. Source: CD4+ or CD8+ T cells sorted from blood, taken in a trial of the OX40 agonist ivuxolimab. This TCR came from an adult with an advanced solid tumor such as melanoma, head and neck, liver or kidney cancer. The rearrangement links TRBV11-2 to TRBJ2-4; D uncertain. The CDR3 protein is CASSRLLENIQYF. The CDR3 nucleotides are TGTGCCAGCAGCAGGTTACTCGAAAACATTCAGTACTTC.